Listed here are 6 T cell receptor beta chains from one sample, sequenced in a study of blood T cells in healthy people across ages. PCR was performed a second time for roughly 7 to 11 cycles using a sample-barcoded 5' primer and a J-beta primer mix. TCRdb re-derived calls from the 5' RACE reads in MiXCR, one entry per CDR3 protein. The data contain just over 1 million distinct CDR3 sequences, over 35% of them singletons. Sequencing input: blood. All receptors come from a woman in her sixties or seventies in good health.

CDR3 coding DNA: TGTGCCAGCTCACCCCTGGGACAGGGAGAAGAGACCCAGTACTTC. This codes for CASSPLGQGEETQYF. The genes are TRBV18 and TRBJ2-5, with 9 bases matching TRBD1. Trimming at V came to 3 bases and at J to 3 bases, leaving 5 bases not matched to a gene. This CDR3 spans 15 amino acids. CDR1 and CDR2 (germline): KGHSH, LQKENI. The variable domain in full, with the rest retrieved from reference TRBV18 and TRBJ2-5, is NAGVMQNPRHLVRRRGQEARLRCSPMKGHSHVYWYRQLPEEGLKFMVYLQKENIIDESGMPKERFSAEFPKEGPSILRIQQVVRGDSAAYFCASSPLGQGEETQYFGPGTRLLVL.

The chain links TRBV20-1 to TRBJ2-3; 10 nucleotides agree with TRBD2. Germline V gives CDR1 DFQATT, CDR2 SNEGSKA (reference sequence). J lost 2 bases, V lost 6 bases, and 8 bases had no gene match. The CDR3 has 15 amino acids. In DNA, the CDR3 is TGCAGTGCCCGGCCACTAGCGGGGTTCACAGATACGCAGTATTTT. It encodes CSARPLAGFTDTQYF.

CDR3 in amino acids: CASSFLDSNNEQYF. The CDR3 DNA follows: TGTGCCAGCAGCTTCTTGGACAGTAACAATGAGCAGTACTTC. The rearrangement links TRBV7-3 to TRBJ2-7; a possible D gene is TRBD1 (6 bases). Germline V CDR1 and CDR2: SGHTA, FQGTGA. V shed 3 bases and J shed 7 bases, with 16 bases lying between them. This CDR3 comprises 14 residues.

The chain couples TRBV24-1 to TRBJ2-1, with D maybe TRBD2 (5 bases). V lost 1 base, J lost 5 bases, and 11 bases lay in between. In germline, CDR1 is KGHDR, CDR2 SFDVKD. There are 15 residues in the CDR3. The CDR3 reads CATSDLEEDDNEQFF. The CDR3 bases are TGTGCCACCAGTGATTTAGAGGAGGACGACAATGAGCAGTTCTTC.

This clonotype was observed a few times. Here the CDR3 reads CASSLDDRGTYNEQFF. CDR3 nucleotides: TGTGCCAGCAGTCTCGACGACAGGGGAACCTACAATGAGCAGTTCTTC. The chain carries TRBV27 and TRBJ2-1, with 8 bases matching TRBD1. CDR3 length: 16 amino acids. CDR1 and CDR2 (germline): MNHEY, SMNVEV (reference sequence). The J segment lost 2 bases and the V segment lost 5 bases, leaving 8 bases of the junction unmatched.

The V gene is TRBV5-1, the J gene TRBJ2-1, with 12 positions matching TRBD1. Germline V CDR1 and CDR2: SGHRS, YFSETQ. CDR3 size: 17 residues. V was clipped by 5 bases and J by 0 bases; unmatched bases: 6. CDR3 DNA: TGCGCCAGCAGTTCCGGGACAGGGGGCCCCTCCTACAATGAGCAGTTCTTC. Its translation: CASSSGTGGPSYNEQFF.